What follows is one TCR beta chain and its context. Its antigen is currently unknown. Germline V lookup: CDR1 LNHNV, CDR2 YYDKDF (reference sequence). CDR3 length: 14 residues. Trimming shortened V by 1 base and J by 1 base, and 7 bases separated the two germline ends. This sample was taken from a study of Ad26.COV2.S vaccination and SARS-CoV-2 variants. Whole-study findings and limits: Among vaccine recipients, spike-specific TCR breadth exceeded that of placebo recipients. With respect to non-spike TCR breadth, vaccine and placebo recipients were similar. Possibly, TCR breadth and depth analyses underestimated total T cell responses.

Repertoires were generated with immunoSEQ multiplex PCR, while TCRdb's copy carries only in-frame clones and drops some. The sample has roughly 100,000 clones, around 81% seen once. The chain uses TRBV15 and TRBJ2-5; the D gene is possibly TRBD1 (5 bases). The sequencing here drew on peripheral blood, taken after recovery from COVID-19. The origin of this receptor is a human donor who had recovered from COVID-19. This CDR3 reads CATSRGGVQETQYF. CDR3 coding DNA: TGTGCCACCAGCAGAGGGGGCGTCCAAGAGACCCAGTACTTC.